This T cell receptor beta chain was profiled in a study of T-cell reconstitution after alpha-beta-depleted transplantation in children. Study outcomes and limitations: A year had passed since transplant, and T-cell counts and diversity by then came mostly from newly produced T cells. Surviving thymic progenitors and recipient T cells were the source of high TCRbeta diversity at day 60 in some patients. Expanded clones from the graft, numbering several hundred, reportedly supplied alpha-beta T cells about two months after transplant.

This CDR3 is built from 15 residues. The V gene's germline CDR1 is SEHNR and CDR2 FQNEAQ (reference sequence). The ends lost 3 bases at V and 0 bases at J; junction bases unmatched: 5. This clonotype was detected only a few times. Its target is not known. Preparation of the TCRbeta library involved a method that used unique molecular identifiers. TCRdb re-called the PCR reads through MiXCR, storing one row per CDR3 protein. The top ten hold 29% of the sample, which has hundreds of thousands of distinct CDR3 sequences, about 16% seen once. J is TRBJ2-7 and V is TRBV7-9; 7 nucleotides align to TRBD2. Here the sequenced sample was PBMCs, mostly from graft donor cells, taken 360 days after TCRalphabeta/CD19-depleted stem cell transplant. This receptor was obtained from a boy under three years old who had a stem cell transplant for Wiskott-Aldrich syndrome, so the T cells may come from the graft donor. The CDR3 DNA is TGTGCCAGCAGCTTTGACAGCGGGGCCTCCTACGAGCAGTACTTC. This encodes CASSFDSGASYEQYF.